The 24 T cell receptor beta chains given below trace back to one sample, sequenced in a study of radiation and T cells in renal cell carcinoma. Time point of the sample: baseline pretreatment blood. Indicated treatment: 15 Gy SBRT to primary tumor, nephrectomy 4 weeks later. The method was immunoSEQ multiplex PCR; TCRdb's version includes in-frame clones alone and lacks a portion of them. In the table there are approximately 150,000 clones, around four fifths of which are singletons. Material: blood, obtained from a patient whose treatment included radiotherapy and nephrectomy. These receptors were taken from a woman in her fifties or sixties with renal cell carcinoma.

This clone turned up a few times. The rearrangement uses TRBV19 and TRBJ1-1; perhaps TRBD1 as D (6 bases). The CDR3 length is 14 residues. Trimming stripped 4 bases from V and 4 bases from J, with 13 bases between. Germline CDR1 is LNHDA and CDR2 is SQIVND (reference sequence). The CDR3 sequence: CASSNREGGTEAFF. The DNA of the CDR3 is TGTGCCAGTAGTAACAGGGAGGGGGGCACTGAAGCTTTCTTT.

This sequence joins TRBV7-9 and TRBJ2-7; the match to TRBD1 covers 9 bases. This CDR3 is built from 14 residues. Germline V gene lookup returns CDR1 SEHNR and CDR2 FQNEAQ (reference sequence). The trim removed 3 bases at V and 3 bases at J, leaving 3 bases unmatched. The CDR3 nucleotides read TGTGCCAGCAGCTTTGGGACAGGGCTCTACGAGCAGTACTTC. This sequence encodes CASSFGTGLYEQYF.

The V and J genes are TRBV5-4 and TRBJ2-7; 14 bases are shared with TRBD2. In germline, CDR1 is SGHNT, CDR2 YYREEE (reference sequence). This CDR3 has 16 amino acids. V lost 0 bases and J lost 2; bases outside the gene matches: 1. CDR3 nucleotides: TGTGCCAGCAGCTTGGGACTAGCGGGAGGGCCCTACGAGCAGTACTTC. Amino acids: CASSLGLAGGPYEQYF. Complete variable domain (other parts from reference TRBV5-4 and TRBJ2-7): ETGVTQSPTHLIKTRGQQVTLRCSSQSGHNTVSWYQQALGQGPQFIFQYYREEENGRGNFPPRFSGLQFPNYSSELNVNALELDDSALYLCASSLGLAGGPYEQYFGPGTRLTVT.

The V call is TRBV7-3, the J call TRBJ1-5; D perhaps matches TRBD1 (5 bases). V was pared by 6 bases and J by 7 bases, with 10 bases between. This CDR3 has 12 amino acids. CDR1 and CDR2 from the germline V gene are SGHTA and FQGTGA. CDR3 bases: TGTGCCAGCAGAACCCGGGACCAGCCCCAGCATTTT. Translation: CASRTRDQPQHF.

CDR3 DNA sequence: TGCGCCAGCAGTTATCCGGGGCGGGACACCGGGGAGCTGTTTTTT. This encodes CASSYPGRDTGELFF. This sequence joins TRBV5-1 and TRBJ2-2; perhaps D is TRBD1 or TRBD2 (5 bases each). V lost 5 bases and J lost 3, with 14 bases in between. This CDR3 is 15 amino acids long. The germline gives CDR1 SGHRS, CDR2 YFSETQ. Filled out from reference TRBV5-1 and TRBJ2-2, the complete variable domain reads KAGVTQTPRYLIKTRGQQVTLSCSPISGHRSVSWYQQTPGQGLQFLFEYFSETQRNKGNFPGRFSGRQFSNSRSEMNVSTLELGDSALYLCASSYPGRDTGELFFGEGSRLTVL.

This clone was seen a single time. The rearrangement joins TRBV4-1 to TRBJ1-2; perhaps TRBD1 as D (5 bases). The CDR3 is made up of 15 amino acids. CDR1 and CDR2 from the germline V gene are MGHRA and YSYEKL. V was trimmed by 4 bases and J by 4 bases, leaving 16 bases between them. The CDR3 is CASSRGDAGGYGYTF. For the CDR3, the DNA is TGCGCCAGCAGCCGGGGGGATGCGGGGGGCTATGGCTACACCTTC.

The CDR3 nucleotides read TGTGCCAGTAGTATAAGGGTTCCCAACTACGAGCAGTACTTC. It is translated as CASSIRVPNYEQYF. The chain carries TRBV19 and TRBJ2-7; D unclear. Per germline, CDR1 LNHDA and CDR2 SQIVND (reference sequence). V was clipped by 2 bases and J by 3 bases, with 11 bases between them. The CDR3 is 14 amino acids.

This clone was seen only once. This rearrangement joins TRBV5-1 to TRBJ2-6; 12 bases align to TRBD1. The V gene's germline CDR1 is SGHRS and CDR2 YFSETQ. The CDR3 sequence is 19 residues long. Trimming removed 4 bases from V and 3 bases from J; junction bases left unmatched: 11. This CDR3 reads CASSRGTGGPKGGANVLTF. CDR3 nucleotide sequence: TGCGCCAGCAGCCGAGGGACAGGGGGCCCCAAGGGTGGGGCCAACGTCCTGACTTTC. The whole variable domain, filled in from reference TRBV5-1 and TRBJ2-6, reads KAGVTQTPRYLIKTRGQQVTLSCSPISGHRSVSWYQQTPGQGLQFLFEYFSETQRNKGNFPGRFSGRQFSNSRSEMNVSTLELGDSALYLCASSRGTGGPKGGANVLTFGAGSRLTVL.

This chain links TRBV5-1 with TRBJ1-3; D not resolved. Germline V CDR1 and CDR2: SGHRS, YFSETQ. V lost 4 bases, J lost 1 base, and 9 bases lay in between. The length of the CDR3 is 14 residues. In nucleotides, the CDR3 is TGCGCCAGCAGCCCGGCGGGGTCTGGAAACACCATATATTTT. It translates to CASSPAGSGNTIYF.

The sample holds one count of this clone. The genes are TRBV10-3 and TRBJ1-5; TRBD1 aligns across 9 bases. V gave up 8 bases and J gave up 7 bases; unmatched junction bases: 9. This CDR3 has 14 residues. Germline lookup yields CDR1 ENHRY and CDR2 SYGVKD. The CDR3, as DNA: TGTGCCATCGGGTCGGGACAGGGCAGCCAGCCCCAGCATTTT. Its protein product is CAIGSGQGSQPQHF.

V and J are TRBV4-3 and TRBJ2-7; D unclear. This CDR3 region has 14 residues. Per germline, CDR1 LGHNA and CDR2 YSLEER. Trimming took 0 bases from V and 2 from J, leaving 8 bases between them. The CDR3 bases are TGCGCCAGCAGCCAAGATCTTTCGGCCTACGAGCAGTACTTC. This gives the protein CASSQDLSAYEQYF.

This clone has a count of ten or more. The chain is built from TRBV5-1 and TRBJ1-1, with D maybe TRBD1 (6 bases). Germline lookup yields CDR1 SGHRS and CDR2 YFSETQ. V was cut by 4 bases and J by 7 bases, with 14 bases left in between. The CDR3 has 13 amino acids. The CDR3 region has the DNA TGCGCCAGCAGCCCTGTGGGGGGCGGTGAAGCTTTCTTT. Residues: CASSPVGGGEAFF. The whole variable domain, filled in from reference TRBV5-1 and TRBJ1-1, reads KAGVTQTPRYLIKTRGQQVTLSCSPISGHRSVSWYQQTPGQGLQFLFEYFSETQRNKGNFPGRFSGRQFSNSRSEMNVSTLELGDSALYLCASSPVGGGEAFFGQGTRLTVV.

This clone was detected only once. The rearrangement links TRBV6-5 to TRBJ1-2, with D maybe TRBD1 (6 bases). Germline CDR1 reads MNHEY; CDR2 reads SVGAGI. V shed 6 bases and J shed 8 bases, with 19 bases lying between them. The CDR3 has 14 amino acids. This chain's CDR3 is CASSPYTGGTGYTF. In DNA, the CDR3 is TGTGCCAGCAGCCCGTACACTGGGGGGACAGGCTACACCTTC.

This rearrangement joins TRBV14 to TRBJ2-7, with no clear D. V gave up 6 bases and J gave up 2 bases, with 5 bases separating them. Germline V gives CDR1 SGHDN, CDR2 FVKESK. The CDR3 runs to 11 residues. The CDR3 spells CASSVTYEQYF. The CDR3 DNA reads TGTGCCAGCAGTGTTACCTACGAGCAGTACTTC.

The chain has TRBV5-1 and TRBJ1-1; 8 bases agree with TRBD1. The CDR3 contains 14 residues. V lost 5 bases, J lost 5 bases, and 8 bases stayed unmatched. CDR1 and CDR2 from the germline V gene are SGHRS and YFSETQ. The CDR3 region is CASSITGGGTEAFF. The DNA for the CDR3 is TGCGCCAGCAGTATCACAGGGGGAGGTACTGAAGCTTTCTTT.

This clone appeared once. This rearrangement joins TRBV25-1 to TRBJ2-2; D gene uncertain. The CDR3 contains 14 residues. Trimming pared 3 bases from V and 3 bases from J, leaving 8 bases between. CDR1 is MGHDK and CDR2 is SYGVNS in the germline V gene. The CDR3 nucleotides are TGTGCCAGCAGTGAGGCCGGCCACACCGGGGAGCTGTTTTTT. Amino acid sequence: CASSEAGHTGELFF.

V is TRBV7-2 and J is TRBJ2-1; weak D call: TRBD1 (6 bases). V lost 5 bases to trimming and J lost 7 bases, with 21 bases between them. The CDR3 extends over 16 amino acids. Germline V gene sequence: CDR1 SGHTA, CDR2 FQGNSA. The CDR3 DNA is TGTGCCAGCAGCCCCGCCGGGACATTCCTTCAAAATGAGCAGTTCTTC. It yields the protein CASSPAGTFLQNEQFF. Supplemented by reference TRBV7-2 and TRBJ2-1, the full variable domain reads GAGVSQSPSNKVTEKGKDVELRCDPISGHTALYWYRQSLGQGLEFLIYFQGNSAPDKSGLPSDRFSAERTGGSVSTLTIQRTQQEDSAVYLCASSPAGTFLQNEQFFGPGTRLTVL.

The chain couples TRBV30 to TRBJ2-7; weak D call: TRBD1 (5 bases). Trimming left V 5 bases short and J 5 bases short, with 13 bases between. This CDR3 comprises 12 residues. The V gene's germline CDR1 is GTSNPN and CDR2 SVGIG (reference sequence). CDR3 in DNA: TGTGCCTGGGAATCAGGGTTGCACGAGCAGTACTTC. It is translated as CAWESGLHEQYF.

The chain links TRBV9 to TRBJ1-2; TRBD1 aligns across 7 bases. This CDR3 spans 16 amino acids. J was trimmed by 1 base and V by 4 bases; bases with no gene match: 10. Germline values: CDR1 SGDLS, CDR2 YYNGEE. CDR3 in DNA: TGTGCCAGCAGCATCTCGGGGACAGACTATAACTATGGCTACACCTTC. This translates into CASSISGTDYNYGYTF. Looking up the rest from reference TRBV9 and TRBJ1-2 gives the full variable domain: DSGVTQTPKHLITATGQRVTLRCSPRSGDLSVYWYQQSLDQGLQFLIQYYNGEERAKGNILERFSAQQFPDLHSELNLSSLELGDSALYFCASSISGTDYNYGYTFGSGTRLTVV.

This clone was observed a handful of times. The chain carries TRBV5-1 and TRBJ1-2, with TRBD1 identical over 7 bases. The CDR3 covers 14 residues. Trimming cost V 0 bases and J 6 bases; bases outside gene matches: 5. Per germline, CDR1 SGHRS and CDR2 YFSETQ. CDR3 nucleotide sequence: TGCGCCAGCAGCTTGGAGGGGGCATCGGATGGCTACACCTTC. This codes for CASSLEGASDGYTF.

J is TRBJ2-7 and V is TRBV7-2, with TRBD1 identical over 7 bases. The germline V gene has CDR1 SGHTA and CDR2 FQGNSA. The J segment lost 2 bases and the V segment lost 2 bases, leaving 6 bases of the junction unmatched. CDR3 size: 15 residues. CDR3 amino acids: CASSLNRGIPYEQYF. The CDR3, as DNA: TGTGCCAGCAGCTTAAACAGGGGTATCCCCTACGAGCAGTACTTC.

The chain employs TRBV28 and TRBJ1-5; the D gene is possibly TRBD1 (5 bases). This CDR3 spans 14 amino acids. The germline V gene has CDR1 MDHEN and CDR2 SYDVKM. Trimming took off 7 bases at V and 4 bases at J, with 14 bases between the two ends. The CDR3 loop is CASTPTGLNQPQHF. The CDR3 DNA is TGTGCCAGCACCCCTACAGGTCTGAATCAGCCCCAGCATTTT.

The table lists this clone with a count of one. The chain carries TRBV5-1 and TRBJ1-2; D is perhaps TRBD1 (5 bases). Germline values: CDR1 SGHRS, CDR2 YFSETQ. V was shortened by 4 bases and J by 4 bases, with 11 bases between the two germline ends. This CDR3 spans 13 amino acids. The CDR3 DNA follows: TGCGCCAGCAGCGCGGGTGGGGGCTATGGCTACACCTTC. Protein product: CASSAGGGYGYTF.

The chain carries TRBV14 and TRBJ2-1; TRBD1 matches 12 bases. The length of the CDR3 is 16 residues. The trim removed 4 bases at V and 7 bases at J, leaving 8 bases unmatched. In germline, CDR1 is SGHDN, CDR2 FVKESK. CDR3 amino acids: CASSRLGTGGINEQFF. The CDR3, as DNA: TGTGCCAGCAGCCGCCTGGGGACAGGGGGCATAAATGAGCAGTTCTTC.